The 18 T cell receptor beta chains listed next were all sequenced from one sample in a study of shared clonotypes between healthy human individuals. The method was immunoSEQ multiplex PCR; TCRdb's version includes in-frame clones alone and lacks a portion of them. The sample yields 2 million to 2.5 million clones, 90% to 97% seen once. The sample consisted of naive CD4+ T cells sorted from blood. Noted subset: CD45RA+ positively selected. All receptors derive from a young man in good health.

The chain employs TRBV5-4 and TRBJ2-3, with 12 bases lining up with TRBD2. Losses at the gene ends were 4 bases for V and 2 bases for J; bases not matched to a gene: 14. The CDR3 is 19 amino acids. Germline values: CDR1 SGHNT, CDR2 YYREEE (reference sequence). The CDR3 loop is CASSPISSLAGGHTDTQYF. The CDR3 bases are TGTGCCAGCAGCCCCATCTCTTCACTAGCGGGGGGACACACAGATACGCAGTATTTT.

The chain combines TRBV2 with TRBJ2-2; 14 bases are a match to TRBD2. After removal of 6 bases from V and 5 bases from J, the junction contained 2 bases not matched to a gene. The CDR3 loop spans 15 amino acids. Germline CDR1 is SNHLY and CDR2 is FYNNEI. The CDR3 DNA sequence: TGTGCCAGCAGGGGACTAGCGGGAGATACCGGGGAGCTGTTTTTT. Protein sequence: CASRGLAGDTGELFF. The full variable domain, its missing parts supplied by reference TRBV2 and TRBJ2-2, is EPEVTQTPSHQVTQMGQEVILRCVPISNHLYFYWYRQILGQKVEFLVSFYNNEISEKSEIFDDQFSVERPDGSNFTLKIRSTKLEDSAMYFCASRGLAGDTGELFFGEGSRLTVL.

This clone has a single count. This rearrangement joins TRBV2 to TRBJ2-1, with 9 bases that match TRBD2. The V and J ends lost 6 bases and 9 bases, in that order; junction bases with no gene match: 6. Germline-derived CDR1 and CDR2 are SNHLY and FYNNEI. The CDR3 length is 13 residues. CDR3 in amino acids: CASRRASGVEQFF. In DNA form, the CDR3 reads TGTGCCAGCAGGCGGGCTAGCGGGGTTGAGCAGTTCTTC.

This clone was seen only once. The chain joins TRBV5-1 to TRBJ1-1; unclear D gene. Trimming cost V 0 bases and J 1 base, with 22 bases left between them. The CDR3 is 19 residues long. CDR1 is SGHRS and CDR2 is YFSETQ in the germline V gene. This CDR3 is CASSLGTTHNTRGNTEAFF. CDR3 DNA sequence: TGCGCCAGCAGCTTGGGGACGACACACAACACCCGGGGGAACACTGAAGCTTTCTTT.

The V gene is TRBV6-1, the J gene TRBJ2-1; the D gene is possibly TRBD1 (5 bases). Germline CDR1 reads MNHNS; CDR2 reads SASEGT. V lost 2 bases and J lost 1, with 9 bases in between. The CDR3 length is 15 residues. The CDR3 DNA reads TGTGCCAGCAGTGAATTAGGGGTATCCTACAATGAGCAGTTCTTC. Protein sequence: CASSELGVSYNEQFF.

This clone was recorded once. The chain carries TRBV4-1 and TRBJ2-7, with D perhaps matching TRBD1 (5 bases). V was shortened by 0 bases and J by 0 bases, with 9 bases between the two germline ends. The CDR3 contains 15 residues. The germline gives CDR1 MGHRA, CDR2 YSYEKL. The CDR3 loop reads CASSQEQVRSYEQYF. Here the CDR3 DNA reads TGCGCCAGCAGCCAAGAACAGGTACGCTCCTACGAGCAGTACTTC.

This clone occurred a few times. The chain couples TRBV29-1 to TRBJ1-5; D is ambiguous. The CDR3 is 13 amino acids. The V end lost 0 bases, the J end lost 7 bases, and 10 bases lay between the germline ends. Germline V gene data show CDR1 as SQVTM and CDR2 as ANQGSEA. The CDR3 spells CSVEDSAGQPQHF. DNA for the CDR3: TGCAGCGTTGAAGATTCTGCTGGGCAGCCCCAGCATTTT.

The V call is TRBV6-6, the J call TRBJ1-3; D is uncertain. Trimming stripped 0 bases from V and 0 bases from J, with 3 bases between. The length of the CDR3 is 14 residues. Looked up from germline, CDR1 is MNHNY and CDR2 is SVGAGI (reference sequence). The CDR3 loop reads CASSYSASGNTIYF. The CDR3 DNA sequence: TGTGCCAGCAGTTACTCGGCCTCTGGAAACACCATATATTTT.

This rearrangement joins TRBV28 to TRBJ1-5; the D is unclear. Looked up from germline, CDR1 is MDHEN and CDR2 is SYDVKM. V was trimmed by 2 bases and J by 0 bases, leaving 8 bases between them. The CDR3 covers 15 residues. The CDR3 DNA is TGTGCCAGCAGTTTACTACAGCTTAGCAATCAGCCCCAGCATTTT. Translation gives CASSLLQLSNQPQHF.

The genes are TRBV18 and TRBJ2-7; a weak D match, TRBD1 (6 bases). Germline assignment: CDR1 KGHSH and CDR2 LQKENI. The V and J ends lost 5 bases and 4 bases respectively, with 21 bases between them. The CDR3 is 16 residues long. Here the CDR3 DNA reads TGTGCCAGCTCATCTACCGGGACACGATCAGGGTACGAGCAGTACTTC. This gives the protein CASSSTGTRSGYEQYF.

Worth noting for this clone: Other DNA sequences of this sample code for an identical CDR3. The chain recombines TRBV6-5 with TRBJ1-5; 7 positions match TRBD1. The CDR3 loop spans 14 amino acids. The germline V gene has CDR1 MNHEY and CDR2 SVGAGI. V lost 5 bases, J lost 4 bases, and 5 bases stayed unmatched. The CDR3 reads CASSRDSRNQPQHF. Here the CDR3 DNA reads TGTGCCAGCAGTCGGGACAGCCGAAATCAGCCCCAGCATTTT.

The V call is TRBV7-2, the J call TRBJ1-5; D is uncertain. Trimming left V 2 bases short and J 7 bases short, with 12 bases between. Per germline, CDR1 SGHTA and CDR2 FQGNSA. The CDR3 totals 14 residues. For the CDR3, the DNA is TGTGCCAGCAGCTTAAACGGGGTTGAGCAGCCCCAGCATTTT. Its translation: CASSLNGVEQPQHF. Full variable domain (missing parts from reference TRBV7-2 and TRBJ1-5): GAGVSQSPSNKVTEKGKDVELRCDPISGHTALYWYRQSLGQGLEFLIYFQGNSAPDKSGLPSDRFSAERTGGSVSTLTIQRTQQEDSAVYLCASSLNGVEQPQHFGDGTRLSIL.

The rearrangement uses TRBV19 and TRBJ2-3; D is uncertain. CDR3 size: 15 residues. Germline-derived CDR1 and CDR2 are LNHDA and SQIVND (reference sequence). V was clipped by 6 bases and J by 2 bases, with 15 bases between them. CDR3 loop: CASSPQAGYTDTQYF. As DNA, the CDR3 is TGTGCCAGTAGCCCCCAGGCCGGGTACACAGATACGCAGTATTTT.

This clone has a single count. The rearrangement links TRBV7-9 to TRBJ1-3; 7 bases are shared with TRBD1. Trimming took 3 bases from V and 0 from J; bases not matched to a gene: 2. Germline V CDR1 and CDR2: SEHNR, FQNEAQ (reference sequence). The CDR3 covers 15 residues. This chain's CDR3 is CASSFQGGSGNTIYF. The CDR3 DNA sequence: TGTGCCAGCAGCTTCCAGGGGGGCTCTGGAAACACCATATATTTT.

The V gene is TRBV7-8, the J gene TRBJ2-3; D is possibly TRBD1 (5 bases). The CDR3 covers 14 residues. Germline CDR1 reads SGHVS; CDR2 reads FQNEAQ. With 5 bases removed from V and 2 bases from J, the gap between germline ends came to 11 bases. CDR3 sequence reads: CASSLQDYTDTQYF. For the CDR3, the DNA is TGTGCCAGCAGCCTACAGGATTACACAGATACGCAGTATTTT.

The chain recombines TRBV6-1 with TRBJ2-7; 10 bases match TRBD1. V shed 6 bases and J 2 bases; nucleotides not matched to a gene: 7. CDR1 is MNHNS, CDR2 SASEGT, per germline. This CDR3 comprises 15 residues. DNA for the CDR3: TGTGCCAGCAGCGCCTCGGGGACAGGGGCCTACGAGCAGTACTTC. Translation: CASSASGTGAYEQYF.

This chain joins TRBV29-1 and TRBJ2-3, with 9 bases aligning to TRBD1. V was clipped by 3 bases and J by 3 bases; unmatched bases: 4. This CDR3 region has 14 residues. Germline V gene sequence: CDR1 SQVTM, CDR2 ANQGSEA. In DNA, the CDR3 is TGCAGCGTTGACCTGGACAGGGGAACAGATACGCAGTATTTT. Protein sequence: CSVDLDRGTDTQYF.

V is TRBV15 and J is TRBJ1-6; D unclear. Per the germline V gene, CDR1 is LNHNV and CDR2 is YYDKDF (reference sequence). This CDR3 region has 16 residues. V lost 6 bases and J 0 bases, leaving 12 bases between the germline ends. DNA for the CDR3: TGTGCCACCAGTATGGCATACAGCTCCTATAATTCACCCCTCCACTTT. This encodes CATSMAYSSYNSPLHF.